This T cell receptor beta chain was identified during a study of blood T cell repertoires in COVID-19 (TCRdb year 2020). Context from the whole study: Samples covering the acute and convalescent phases of COVID-19 were provided by collaborators in the United States, Italy and Spain. HLA class I and class II types, where available, came from metadata supplied by the sample provider rather than from assay-based typing. The sample metadata nearly always contained a de-identified subject ID, COVID-19 status, age in years and sex. The material from the prospective study consisted of cDNA or gDNA derived from T cells, B-cell-depleted T cells, or PBMCs. Samples came from the ongoing ImmuneRACE study (first 160 participants) plus 1,254 subjects from 6 global collaborators. The repertoires were released in a freely available public database meant as a resource for research on the immune response to SARS-CoV-2. Subjects who had been exposed to COVID-19, were actively infected with it, or had recovered from it provided the deeply sampled blood TCRbeta repertoires that made up the dataset.

Enrolling through a virtual design, the prospective study's participants ranged in age from roughly 18 to 90 years and lived across around 25 United States geographic areas. To assign participants to cohorts, the prospective study relied on clinical history that participants themselves reported in a screening survey and a study questionnaire. Mobile phlebotomists in the prospective study collected whole blood, serum and a nasopharyngeal or oropharyngeal swab from every participant. Participants in the prospective study had the option to provide additional blood draws and questionnaires over a roughly 2-month period. Before DNA extraction, prospective study blood samples were shipped either frozen or at room temperature. TCRbeta CDR3 regions were amplified from genomic DNA by means of the immunoSEQ Assay, a bias-controlled multiplex PCR. Processing in the source paper ran as follows. Within the assay, amplification of reference gene primers was used to estimate how many nucleated cells each sample contained. To quantify the absolute abundance of each unique TCRbeta CDR3 rearrangement, sequence reads were collapsed and filtered. For each sample, productive Simpson clonality was calculated as the square root of Simpson's diversity index over productive rearrangements. The source is immuneACCESS, and TCRdb retained only in-frame sequences with V and J called. Part of the clones is not carried over; for the studies checked, unresolved V genes explain less than half of this, and the remainder is unexplained. D and trimming come from the DNA, and the V and J calls and clone size come from that table. The sample table shows about 340,000 clones, and around 85% are seen once. Of the sample, around 4.2% falls within the top ten clones.

Points on this clone: Its cognate antigen has yet to be identified. The sample holds no much larger clone one base away, and base qualities are not on file.

Results and caveats for the whole study, not just this receptor: Clinical and demographic metadata were provided uncurated, with the amount varying by source and participant.

This TCR was sampled from a woman between 40 and 55 years old with acute COVID-19. Sequencing was done on a sample of PBMCs or T cells enriched from blood (not recorded which).

This receptor has the CDR3 CARRDRGSYTF. The DNA sequence is as follows: TGTGCCAGGAGGGACAGGGGAAGCTACACCTTC. The V and J genes are TRBV2 and TRBJ1-2, with TRBD1 identical over 10 junction bases. Ends trimmed: V by 9 bases, J by 9 bases; bases unmatched to a gene: 4. From cysteine to phenylalanine, the CDR3 is 11 amino acids long. The DNA shown is the 33-base CDR3, in frame from base 1. Based on the germline V gene, the CDR1 and CDR2 sequences are SNHLY and FYNNEI.